Below are 22 T cell receptor beta chains sequenced from a single sample in a study of cytomegalovirus exposure and HLA in healthy donors. Amplification used 60 Vbeta primers and 13 Jbeta primers. Sequenced by immunoSEQ multiplex PCR; TCRdb stores in-frame clones only, minus some. This table holds about 92,000 clones, about 84% found once. The sequenced sample consisted of PBMCs. These receptors originate from a girl aged 2 to 9 in good health and CMV-seropositive.

The V gene is TRBV28, the J gene TRBJ1-1; D gene unclear. V shed 8 bases and J shed 1 base, with 14 bases lying between them. The germline V gene has CDR1 MDHEN and CDR2 SYDVKM. The CDR3 is 14 residues long. CDR3 region: CASGIRGRNTEAFF. The CDR3 DNA is TGTGCCAGCGGAATAAGAGGGAGGAACACTGAAGCTTTCTTT.

This clone was counted once. The chain couples TRBV30 to TRBJ2-3; D not resolved. Between the trimmed V and J ends, which lost 0 bases and 5 bases, there was a span of 9 bases. This CDR3 region has 13 residues. CDR1 and CDR2 from the germline V gene are GTSNPN and SVGIG (reference sequence). This CDR3 reads CAWSVKGGDTQYF. CDR3 DNA sequence: TGTGCCTGGAGTGTTAAAGGCGGAGATACGCAGTATTTT. Full variable domain (rest looked up from reference TRBV30 and TRBJ2-3): SQTIHQWPATLVQPVGSPLSLECTVEGTSNPNLYWYRQAAGRGLQLLFYSVGIGQISSEVPQNLSASRPQDRQFILSSKKLLLSDSGFYLCAWSVKGGDTQYFGPGTRLTVL.

This clone was seen a handful of times. The V and J genes are TRBV6-5 and TRBJ1-4; 7 bases align to TRBD1. Unmatched junction bases numbered 3, after V lost 6 bases and J lost 5 bases. Germline V lookup: CDR1 MNHEY, CDR2 SVGAGI. The CDR3 totals 13 residues. The CDR3 DNA sequence: TGTGCCAGCAGATCGGGACAGAATGAAAAACTGTTTTTT. Amino acid sequence: CASRSGQNEKLFF.

The chain recombines TRBV29-1 with TRBJ2-5; 9 bases line up with TRBD2. V was clipped by 4 bases and J by 4 bases; unmatched bases: 4. The germline gives CDR1 SQVTM, CDR2 ANQGSEA. There are 13 residues in the CDR3. The CDR3 nucleotides read TGCAGCGTTGGCGGGAGGGATGGAGAGACCCAGTACTTC. Translated: CSVGGRDGETQYF.

J is TRBJ1-2 and V is TRBV7-9; 7 bases are shared with TRBD1. Losses at the gene ends were 5 bases for V and 2 bases for J; bases not matched to a gene: 2. Germline V gene sequence: CDR1 SEHNR, CDR2 FQNEAQ (reference sequence). This CDR3 comprises 13 residues. CDR3 sequence (DNA): TGTGCCAGCAGCGTACAGGGGAACTATGGCTACACCTTC. As protein: CASSVQGNYGYTF.

This sequence joins TRBV4-2 and TRBJ2-3; possible D gene TRBD2, 6 bases. CDR1 and CDR2 (germline): LGHNA, YNFKEQ. V dropped 0 bases and J dropped 0 bases, with 13 bases sitting between them. The CDR3 extends over 17 amino acids. CDR3 residues: CASSQDDLASSTDTQYF. The CDR3 DNA follows: TGTGCCAGCAGCCAAGATGATCTAGCGAGTAGCACAGATACGCAGTATTTT.

This sequence joins TRBV7-9 and TRBJ1-1; D remains ambiguous. The CDR3 consists of 12 residues. Germline V CDR1 and CDR2: SEHNR, FQNEAQ (reference sequence). The germline V and J ends were trimmed by 2 bases and 7 bases, with 8 bases remaining between them. The CDR3 DNA is TGTGCCAGCAGCTTAAGCCCCCTTGAAGCTTTCTTT. Its translation: CASSLSPLEAFF.

For this clone: The sample contains more than one DNA sequence encoding this CDR3. The chain recombines TRBV5-1 with TRBJ1-1; D is perhaps TRBD1 (6 bases). Germline lookup yields CDR1 SGHRS and CDR2 YFSETQ. The CDR3 has 14 residues. Trimming cost V 4 bases and J 1 base, with 11 bases left between them. CDR3 nucleotides: TGCGCCAGCAGCAGGGGGACGGCGAACACTGAAGCTTTCTTT. Protein sequence: CASSRGTANTEAFF.

The V call is TRBV2, the J call TRBJ2-1; 10 bases align to TRBD2. The V segment lost 8 bases and the J segment 8 bases; nucleotides outside the gene matches: 6. The germline V gene encodes CDR1 SNHLY and CDR2 FYNNEI. This CDR3 is 13 amino acids long. The CDR3 coding sequence is TGTGCCAGCTGTTCTAGCGGGAGCTATGAGCAGTTCTTC. Translated: CASCSSGSYEQFF.

V gene TRBV4-1 combines with J gene TRBJ1-2; D is unresolved. This CDR3 comprises 13 residues. Germline V lookup: CDR1 MGHRA, CDR2 YSYEKL. V lost 1 base and J lost 8, with 11 bases in between. The DNA of the CDR3 is TGCGCCAGCAGCCAAGGGCCCCTCGGGGGCTACACCTTC. Translation gives CASSQGPLGGYTF.

The V and J genes are TRBV28 and TRBJ2-1; perhaps TRBD2 as D (5 bases). CDR3 length equals 13 residues. Germline V gene sequence: CDR1 MDHEN, CDR2 SYDVKM. The germline V and J ends were trimmed by 3 bases and 5 bases, with 8 bases remaining between them. CDR3 sequence: CASSFTSDNEQFF. The CDR3 DNA reads as TGTGCCAGCAGTTTTACTAGTGACAATGAGCAGTTCTTC.

There are a few counts of this clone. This chain connects TRBV5-6 to TRBJ1-5; D is undetermined. Germline loops: CDR1 SGHDT, CDR2 YYEEEE. The CDR3 contains 14 residues. V gave up 7 bases and J gave up 3 bases, with 14 bases separating them. The CDR3 DNA reads as TGTGCCAGCTCGGACCGGGATGTCAATCAGCCCCAGCATTTT. As protein: CASSDRDVNQPQHF.

The rearrangement links TRBV29-1 to TRBJ1-2, with D perhaps TRBD1 (6 bases). The germline CDR1 and CDR2 sequences are SQVTM and ANQGSEA. Trimming took off 4 bases at V and 4 bases at J, with 10 bases between the two ends. CDR3 length: 12 residues. The CDR3 DNA follows: TGCAGCGTTGTTGGCAGGGGCTATGGCTACACCTTC. Translated, it gives CSVVGRGYGYTF.

The V gene is TRBV27, the J gene TRBJ2-7; 8 bases match TRBD2. From germline, CDR1 is MNHEY and CDR2 SMNVEV (reference sequence). With V trimmed by 4 bases and J by 5 bases, 4 bases remained unmatched. CDR3 length: 13 amino acids. The CDR3 DNA is TGTGCCAGCAGTTCGGGACTAGGGGACGAGCAGTACTTC. Protein product: CASSSGLGDEQYF.

The CDR3 bases are TGTGCCAGCAGTGAACCTGGACAGGGGCAGAAGGGCTACACCTTC. The encoded protein is CASSEPGQGQKGYTF. The chain carries TRBV25-1 and TRBJ1-2, with TRBD1 matching 9 bases. Trimming removed 2 bases from V and 8 bases from J; junction bases left unmatched: 9. This CDR3 is built from 15 residues. The germline gives CDR1 MGHDK, CDR2 SYGVNS.

The chain has TRBV5-1 and TRBJ1-5; TRBD1 matches 12 bases. Germline assignment: CDR1 SGHRS and CDR2 YFSETQ. V shed 4 bases and J 0 bases; nucleotides not matched to a gene: 8. The CDR3 runs 18 residues. The CDR3 loop is CASSAGTGGSNSNQPQHF. In nucleotides, the CDR3 is TGCGCCAGCAGCGCCGGGACAGGGGGCTCCAATAGCAATCAGCCCCAGCATTTT.

The chain links TRBV12-2 to TRBJ1-1; TRBD1, the D gene given by the table, was not confirmed from the DNA. TRBV12-2 is a pseudogene locus. This CDR3 region has 15 residues. CDR3 residues: CASRPRTGRNTEAFF. The CDR3 region has the DNA TGTGCAAGTCGCCCCCGGACAGGGAGGAACACTGAAGCTTTCTTT.

The V call is TRBV6-5, the J call TRBJ2-7, with TRBD1 matching 7 bases. Germline assignment: CDR1 MNHEY and CDR2 SVGAGI. V dropped 2 bases and J dropped 7; count of bases not matched to a gene: 8. This CDR3 has 14 residues. The CDR3 DNA follows: TGTGCCAGCAGTTACACGGGACAGTCGGGAGAGCAGTACTTC. Its translation is CASSYTGQSGEQYF.

The gene calls are TRBV4-1 and TRBJ2-7, with D possibly TRBD1 on 5 matching bases. The CDR3 totals 15 residues. V was clipped by 3 bases and J by 4 bases, with 16 bases between them. Germline V gives CDR1 MGHRA, CDR2 YSYEKL. CDR3 sequence (DNA): TGCGCCAGCAGCCAGATTACAGGTATGGTATACGAGCAGTACTTC. As protein: CASSQITGMVYEQYF.

The chain joins TRBV14 to TRBJ1-6, with TRBD1 matching over 7 bases. CDR1 is SGHDN and CDR2 is FVKESK in the germline V gene. The J segment lost 10 bases and the V segment lost 2 bases, leaving 14 bases of the junction unmatched. The CDR3 loop spans 17 amino acids. The CDR3 DNA follows: TGTGCCAGCAGCCAACTCAGTAGGGGGACAGTTAAATCACCCCTCCACTTT. It encodes CASSQLSRGTVKSPLHF.

This clone is medium-sized within its sample. Sequence at one end of the junction differs from germline and may be a read error. The chain combines TRBV7-7 with TRBJ2-1; a possible D gene is TRBD1 (5 bases). The CDR3 is 13 amino acids. Germline CDR1 is SSHAT and CDR2 is FNYEAQ (reference sequence). The CDR3: CASSLQVKTEQFF. As DNA, the CDR3 is TGTGCTAGCAGCTTACAGGTTAAGACTGAGCAGTTCTTC.

This chain connects TRBV19 to TRBJ1-2, with D possibly being TRBD1 (6 bases). CDR3 length equals 14 residues. Germline V lookup: CDR1 LNHDA, CDR2 SQIVND (reference sequence). The V gene lost 8 bases and the J gene lost 0 bases, with 13 bases spanning the gap. In DNA form, the CDR3 reads TGTGCCAGTCGTCGGGACACAACTAACTATGGCTACACCTTC. Translation gives CASRRDTTNYGYTF.